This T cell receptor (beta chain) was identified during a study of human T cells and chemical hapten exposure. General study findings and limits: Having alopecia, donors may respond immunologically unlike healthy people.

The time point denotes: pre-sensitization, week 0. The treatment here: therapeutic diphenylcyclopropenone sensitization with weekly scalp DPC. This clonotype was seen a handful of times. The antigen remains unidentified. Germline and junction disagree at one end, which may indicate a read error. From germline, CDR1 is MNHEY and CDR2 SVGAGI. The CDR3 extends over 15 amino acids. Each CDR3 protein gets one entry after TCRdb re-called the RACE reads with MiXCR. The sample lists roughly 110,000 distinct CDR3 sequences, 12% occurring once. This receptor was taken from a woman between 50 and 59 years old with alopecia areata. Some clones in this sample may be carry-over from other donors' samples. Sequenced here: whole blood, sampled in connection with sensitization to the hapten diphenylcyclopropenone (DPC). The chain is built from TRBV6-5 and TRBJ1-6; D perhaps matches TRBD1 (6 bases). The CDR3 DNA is TGTGCCAGCAGCAACAGGGCCTCCGATAATTCACCCCTCCACTTT. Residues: CASSNRASDNSPLHF.